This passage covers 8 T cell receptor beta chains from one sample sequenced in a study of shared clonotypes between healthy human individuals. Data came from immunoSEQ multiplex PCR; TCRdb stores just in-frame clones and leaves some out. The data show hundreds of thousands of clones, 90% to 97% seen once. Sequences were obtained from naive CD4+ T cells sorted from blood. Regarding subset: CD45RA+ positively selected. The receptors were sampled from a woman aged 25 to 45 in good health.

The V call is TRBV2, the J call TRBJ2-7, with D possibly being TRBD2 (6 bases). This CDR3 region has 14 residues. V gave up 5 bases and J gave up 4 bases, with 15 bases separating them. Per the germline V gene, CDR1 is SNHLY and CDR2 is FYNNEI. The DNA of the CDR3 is TGTGCCAGCAGTACCGGGACGGGACTTTACGAGCAGTACTTC. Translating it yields CASSTGTGLYEQYF.

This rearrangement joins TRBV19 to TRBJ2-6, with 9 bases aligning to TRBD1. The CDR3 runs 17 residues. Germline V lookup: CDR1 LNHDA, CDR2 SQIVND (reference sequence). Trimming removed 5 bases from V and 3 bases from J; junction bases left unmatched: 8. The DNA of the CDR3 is TGTGCCAGTAGTTCCAGGACAGGGGTTGGTGGGGCCAACGTCCTGACTTTC. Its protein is CASSSRTGVGGANVLTF.

The CDR3 region has the DNA TGCGCCAGCAGCGGGGGTGACGATCAGCCCCAGCATTTT. Translation gives CASSGGDDQPQHF. The chain uses TRBV5-1 and TRBJ1-5, with TRBD1 as a possible D gene (5 bases). Germline CDR1 reads SGHRS; CDR2 reads YFSETQ. The CDR3 has 13 residues. V gave up 4 bases and J gave up 5 bases, with 10 bases separating them.

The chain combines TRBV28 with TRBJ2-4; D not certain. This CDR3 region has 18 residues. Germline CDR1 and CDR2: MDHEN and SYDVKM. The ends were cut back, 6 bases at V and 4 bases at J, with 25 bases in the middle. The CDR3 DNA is TGTGCCAGCAGCCCCCACCGATCCCCGGGCAGGAAAAAAAACATTCAGTACTTC. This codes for CASSPHRSPGRKKNIQYF.

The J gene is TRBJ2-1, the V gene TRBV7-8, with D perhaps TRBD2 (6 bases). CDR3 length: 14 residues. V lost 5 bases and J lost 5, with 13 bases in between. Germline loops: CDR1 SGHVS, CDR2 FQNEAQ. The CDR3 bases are TGTGCCAGCAGCCAACGGACTACGAACAATGAGCAGTTCTTC. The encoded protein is CASSQRTTNNEQFF. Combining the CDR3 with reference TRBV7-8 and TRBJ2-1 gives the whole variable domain GAGVSQSPRYKVAKRGQDVALRCDPISGHVSLFWYQQALGQGPEFLTYFQNEAQLDKSGLPSDRFFAERPEGSVSTLKIQRTQQEDSAVYLCASSQRTTNNEQFFGPGTRLTVL.

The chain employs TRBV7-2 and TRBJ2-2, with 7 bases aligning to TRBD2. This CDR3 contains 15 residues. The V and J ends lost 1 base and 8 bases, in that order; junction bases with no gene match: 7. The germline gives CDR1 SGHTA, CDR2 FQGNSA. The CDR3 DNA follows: TGTGCCAGCAGCTTAGGACTAGCAGAAACTGGGGAGCTGTTTTTT. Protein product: CASSLGLAETGELFF.

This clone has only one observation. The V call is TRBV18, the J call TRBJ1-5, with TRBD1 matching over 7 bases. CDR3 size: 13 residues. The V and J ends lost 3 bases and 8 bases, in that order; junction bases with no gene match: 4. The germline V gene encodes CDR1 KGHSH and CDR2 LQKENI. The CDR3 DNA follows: TGTGCCAGCTCACCGGGACAGACTGAGCCCCAGCATTTT. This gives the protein CASSPGQTEPQHF.

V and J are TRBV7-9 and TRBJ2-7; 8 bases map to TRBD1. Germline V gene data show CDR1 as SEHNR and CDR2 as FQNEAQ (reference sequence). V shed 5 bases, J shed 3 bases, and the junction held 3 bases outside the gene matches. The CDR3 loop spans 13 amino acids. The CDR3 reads CASSPGQGYEQYF. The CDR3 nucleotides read TGTGCCAGCAGCCCTGGACAGGGCTACGAGCAGTACTTC.